The source of this T cell receptor (beta chain) is a study of cytomegalovirus exposure and HLA in healthy donors. For the study at large: Drawn from HLA-typed donors, 83 million or so unique TCRs were held in an early data release. Out of fewer than 500 genotyped donors, roughly 80% belonged to the Caucasian-associated ancestry cluster. Study results and limitations: The productive fraction for most TCR beta V segments was about 90% or about 30% in an earlier analysis.

A note on this clone: Its antigen is unidentified.

Trimming cost V 11 bases and J 7 bases; bases outside gene matches: 12. The CDR3 has 14 amino acids. Germline V gene lookup returns CDR1 MNHNY and CDR2 SVGAGI (reference sequence). Primers for the PCR totalled 60 Vbeta and 13 Jbeta. Generated by immunoSEQ multiplex PCR, the TCRdb table keeps only in-frame clones and is missing some. The profile shows about 120,000 clones, 60% to 85% of them singletons. The sequenced material came from PBMCs. This chain connects TRBV6-6 to TRBJ2-7, with 12 bases matching TRBD2. The receptor's source is a woman aged 25 to 39 in good health and CMV-seronegative. CDR3 sequence reads: CAGRSSGRANEQYF. CDR3 in DNA: TGTGCCGGACGATCTAGCGGGAGGGCGAATGAGCAGTACTTC.